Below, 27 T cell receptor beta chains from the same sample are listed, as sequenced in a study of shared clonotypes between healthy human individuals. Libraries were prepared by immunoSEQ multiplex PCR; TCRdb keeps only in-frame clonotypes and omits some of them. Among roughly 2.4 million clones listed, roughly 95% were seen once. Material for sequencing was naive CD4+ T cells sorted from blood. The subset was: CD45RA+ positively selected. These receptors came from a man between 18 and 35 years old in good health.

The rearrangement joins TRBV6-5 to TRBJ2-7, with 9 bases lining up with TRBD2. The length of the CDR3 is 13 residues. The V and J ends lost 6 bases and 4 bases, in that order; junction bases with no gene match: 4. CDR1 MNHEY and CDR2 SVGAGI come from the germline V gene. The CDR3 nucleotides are TGTGCCAGCAGCCCGCGGGGGGGGTACGAGCAGTACTTC. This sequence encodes CASSPRGGYEQYF.

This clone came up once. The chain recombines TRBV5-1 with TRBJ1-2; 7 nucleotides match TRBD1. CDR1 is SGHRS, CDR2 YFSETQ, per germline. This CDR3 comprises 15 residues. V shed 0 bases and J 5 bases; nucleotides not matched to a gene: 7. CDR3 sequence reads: CASSLEGQSGYGYTF. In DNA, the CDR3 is TGCGCCAGCAGCTTGGAGGGACAGTCCGGATATGGCTACACCTTC.

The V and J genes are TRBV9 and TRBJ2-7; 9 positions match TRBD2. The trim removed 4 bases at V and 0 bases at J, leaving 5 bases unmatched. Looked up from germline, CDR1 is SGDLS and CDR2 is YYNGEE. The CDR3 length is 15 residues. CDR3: CASSSSSGDSYEQYF. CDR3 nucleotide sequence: TGTGCCAGCAGCTCATCTAGCGGGGACTCCTACGAGCAGTACTTC. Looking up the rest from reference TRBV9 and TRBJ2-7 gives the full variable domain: DSGVTQTPKHLITATGQRVTLRCSPRSGDLSVYWYQQSLDQGLQFLIQYYNGEERAKGNILERFSAQQFPDLHSELNLSSLELGDSALYFCASSSSSGDSYEQYFGPGTRLTVT.

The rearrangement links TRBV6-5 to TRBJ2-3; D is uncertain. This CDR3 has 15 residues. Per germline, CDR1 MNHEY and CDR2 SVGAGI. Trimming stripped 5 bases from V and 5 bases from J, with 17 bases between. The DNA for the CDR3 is TGTGCCAGCAGTCCACCTCTCGGGCGGCTAGATACGCAGTATTTT. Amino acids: CASSPPLGRLDTQYF.

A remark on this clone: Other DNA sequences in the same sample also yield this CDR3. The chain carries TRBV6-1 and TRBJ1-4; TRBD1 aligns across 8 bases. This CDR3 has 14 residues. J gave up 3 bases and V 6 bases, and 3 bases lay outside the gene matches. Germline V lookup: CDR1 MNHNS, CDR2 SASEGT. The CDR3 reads CASRQGASNEKLFF. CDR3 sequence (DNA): TGTGCCAGCAGGCAGGGGGCATCTAATGAAAAACTGTTTTTT.

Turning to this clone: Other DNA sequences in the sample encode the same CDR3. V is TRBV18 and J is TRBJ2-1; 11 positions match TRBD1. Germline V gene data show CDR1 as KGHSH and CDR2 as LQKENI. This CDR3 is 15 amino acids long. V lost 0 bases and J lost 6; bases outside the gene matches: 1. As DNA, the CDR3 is TGTGCCAGCTCACCACCGGGACAGGGGGGCAATGAGCAGTTCTTC. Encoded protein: CASSPPGQGGNEQFF. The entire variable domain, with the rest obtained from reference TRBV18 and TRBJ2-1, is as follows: NAGVMQNPRHLVRRRGQEARLRCSPMKGHSHVYWYRQLPEEGLKFMVYLQKENIIDESGMPKERFSAEFPKEGPSILRIQQVVRGDSAAYFCASSPPGQGGNEQFFGPGTRLTVL.

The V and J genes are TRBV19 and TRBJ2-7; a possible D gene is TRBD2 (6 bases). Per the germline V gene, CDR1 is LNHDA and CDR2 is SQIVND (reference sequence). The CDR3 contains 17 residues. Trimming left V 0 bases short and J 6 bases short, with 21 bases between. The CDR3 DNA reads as TGTGCCAGTAGTATAGATCCCCGAACGGGGCGGGGTCCCGAGCAGTACTTC. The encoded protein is CASSIDPRTGRGPEQYF.

Written as DNA, the CDR3 is TGTGCCAGCAGTCCCCAAGGGGGCAATCAGCCCCAGCATTTT. Translation gives CASSPQGGNQPQHF. The J gene is TRBJ1-5, the V gene TRBV2; tentatively, D is TRBD1 (5 bases). Germline V gene lookup returns CDR1 SNHLY and CDR2 FYNNEI. The CDR3 sequence is 14 residues long. V lost 5 bases to trimming and J lost 2 bases, with 10 bases between them.

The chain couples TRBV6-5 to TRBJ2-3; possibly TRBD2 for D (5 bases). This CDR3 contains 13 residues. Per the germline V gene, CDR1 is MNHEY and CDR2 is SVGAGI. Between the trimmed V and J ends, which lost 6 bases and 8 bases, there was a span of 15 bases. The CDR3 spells CASSPVEVGTQYF. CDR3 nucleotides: TGTGCCAGCAGCCCAGTGGAGGTTGGTACGCAGTATTTT.

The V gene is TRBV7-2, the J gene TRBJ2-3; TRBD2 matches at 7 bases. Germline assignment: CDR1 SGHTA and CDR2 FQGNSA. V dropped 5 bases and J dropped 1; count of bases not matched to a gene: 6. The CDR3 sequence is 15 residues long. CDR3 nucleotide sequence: TGTGCCAGCAGCAACTCGGGGGGAGGCACAGATACGCAGTATTTT. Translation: CASSNSGGGTDTQYF.

Here the CDR3 reads CAWSTGGHQPQHF. CDR3 in DNA: TGTGCCTGGAGTACCGGGGGCCATCAGCCCCAGCATTTT. This chain links TRBV30 with TRBJ1-5; weak D call: TRBD1 (6 bases). V was clipped by 2 bases and J by 5 bases, with 10 bases between them. The germline V gene encodes CDR1 GTSNPN and CDR2 SVGIG (reference sequence). This CDR3 comprises 13 residues.

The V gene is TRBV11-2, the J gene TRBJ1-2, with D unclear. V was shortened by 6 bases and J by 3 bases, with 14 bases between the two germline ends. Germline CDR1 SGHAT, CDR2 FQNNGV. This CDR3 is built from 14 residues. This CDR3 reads CASRPPGRYYGYTF. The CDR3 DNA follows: TGTGCCAGCAGACCCCCCGGCAGGTACTATGGCTACACCTTC.

CDR3 loop: CASSPKGRNTEAFF. The CDR3 DNA is TGTGCCAGCTCACCAAAGGGGCGTAACACTGAAGCTTTCTTT. This chain links TRBV18 with TRBJ1-1; D is perhaps TRBD1 (5 bases). V was trimmed by 2 bases and J by 2 bases, leaving 9 bases between them. The CDR3 has 14 residues. CDR1 is KGHSH, CDR2 LQKENI, per germline.

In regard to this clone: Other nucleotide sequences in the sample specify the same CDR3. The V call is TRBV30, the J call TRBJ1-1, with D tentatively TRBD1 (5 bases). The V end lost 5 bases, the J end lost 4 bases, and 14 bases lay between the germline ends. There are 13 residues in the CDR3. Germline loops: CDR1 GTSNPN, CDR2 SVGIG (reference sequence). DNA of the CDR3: TGTGCCTGGCAAAGGCAGGGTGGCACTGAAGCTTTCTTT. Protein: CAWQRQGGTEAFF.

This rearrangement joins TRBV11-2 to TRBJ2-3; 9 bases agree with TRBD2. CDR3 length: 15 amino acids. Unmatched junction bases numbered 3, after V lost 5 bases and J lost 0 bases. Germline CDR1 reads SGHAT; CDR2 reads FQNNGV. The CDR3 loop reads CASSPLAGSTDTQYF. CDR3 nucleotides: TGTGCCAGCAGCCCTCTAGCGGGGAGCACAGATACGCAGTATTTT.

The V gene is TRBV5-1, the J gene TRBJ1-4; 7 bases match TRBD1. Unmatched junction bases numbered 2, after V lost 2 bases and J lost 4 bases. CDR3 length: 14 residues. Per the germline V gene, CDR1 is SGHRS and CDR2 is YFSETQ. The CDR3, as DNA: TGCGCCAGCAGCTTACAGGGGATTAATGAAAAACTGTTTTTT. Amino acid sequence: CASSLQGINEKLFF.

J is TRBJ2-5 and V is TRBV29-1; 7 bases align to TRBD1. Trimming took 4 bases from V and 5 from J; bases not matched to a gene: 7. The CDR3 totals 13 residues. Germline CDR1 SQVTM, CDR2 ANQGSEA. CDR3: CSVGQGTRETQYF. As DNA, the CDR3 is TGCAGCGTTGGACAGGGCACACGGGAGACCCAGTACTTC. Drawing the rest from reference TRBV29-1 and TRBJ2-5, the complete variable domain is SAVISQKPSRDICQRGTSLTIQCQVDSQVTMMFWYRQQPGQSLTLIATANQGSEATYESGFVIDKFPISRPNLTFSTLTVSNMSPEDSSIYLCSVGQGTRETQYFGPGTRLLVL.

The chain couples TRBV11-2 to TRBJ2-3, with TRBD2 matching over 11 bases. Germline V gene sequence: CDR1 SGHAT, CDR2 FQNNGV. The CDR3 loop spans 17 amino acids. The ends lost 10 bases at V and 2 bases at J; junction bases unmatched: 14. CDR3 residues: CATSKGASGGPTDTQYF. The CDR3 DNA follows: TGTGCCACCTCAAAGGGGGCTAGCGGGGGGCCCACAGATACGCAGTATTTT.

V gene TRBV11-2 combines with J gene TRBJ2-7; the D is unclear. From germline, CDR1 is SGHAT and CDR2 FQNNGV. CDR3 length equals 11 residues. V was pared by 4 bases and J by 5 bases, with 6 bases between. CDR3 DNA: TGTGCCAGCAGCTACTCTCACGAGCAGTACTTC. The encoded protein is CASSYSHEQYF.

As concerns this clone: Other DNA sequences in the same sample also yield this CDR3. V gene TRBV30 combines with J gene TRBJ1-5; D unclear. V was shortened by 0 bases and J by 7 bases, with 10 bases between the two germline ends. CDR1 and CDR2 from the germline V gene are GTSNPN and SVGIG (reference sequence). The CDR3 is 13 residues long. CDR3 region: CAWSVPGIQPQHF. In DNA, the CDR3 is TGTGCCTGGAGTGTACCGGGGATACAGCCCCAGCATTTT.

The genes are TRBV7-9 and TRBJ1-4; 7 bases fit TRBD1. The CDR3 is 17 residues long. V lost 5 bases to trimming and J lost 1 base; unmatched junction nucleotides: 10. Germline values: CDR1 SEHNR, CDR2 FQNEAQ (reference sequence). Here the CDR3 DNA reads TGTGCCAGCAGCCCTACAGGGGCCTTATTAACTAATGAAAAACTGTTTTTT. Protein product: CASSPTGALLTNEKLFF.

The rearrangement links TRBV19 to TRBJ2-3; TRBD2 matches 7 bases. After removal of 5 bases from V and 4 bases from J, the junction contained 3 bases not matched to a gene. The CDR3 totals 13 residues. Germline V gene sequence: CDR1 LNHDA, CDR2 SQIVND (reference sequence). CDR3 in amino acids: CASSQRGADTQYF. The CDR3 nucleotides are TGTGCCAGTAGTCAACGGGGGGCAGATACGCAGTATTTT.

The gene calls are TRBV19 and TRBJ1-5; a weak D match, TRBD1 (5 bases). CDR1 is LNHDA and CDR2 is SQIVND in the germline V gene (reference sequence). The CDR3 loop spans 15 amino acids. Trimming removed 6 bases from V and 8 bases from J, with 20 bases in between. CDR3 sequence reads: CASSDILGGMEPQHF. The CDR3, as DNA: TGTGCCAGTAGCGACATCCTCGGGGGGATGGAGCCCCAGCATTTT. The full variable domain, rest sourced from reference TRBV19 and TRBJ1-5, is DGGITQSPKYLFRKEGQNVTLSCEQNLNHDAMYWYRQDPGQGLRLIYYSQIVNDFQKGDIAEGYSVSREKKESFPLTVTSAQKNPTAFYLCASSDILGGMEPQHFGDGTRLSIL.

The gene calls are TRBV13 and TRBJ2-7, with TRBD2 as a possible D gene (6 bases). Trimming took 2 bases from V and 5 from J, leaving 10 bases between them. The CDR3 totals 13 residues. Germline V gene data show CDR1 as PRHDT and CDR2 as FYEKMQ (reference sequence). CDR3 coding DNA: TGTGCCAGCAGCTTACCGGGAGTACACGAGCAGTACTTC. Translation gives CASSLPGVHEQYF.

The CDR3 reads CASSTGTNTGELFF. The CDR3 nucleotides are TGTGCCTCTTCGACAGGAACGAACACCGGGGAGCTGTTTTTT. The V and J genes are TRBV7-6 and TRBJ2-2, with D perhaps TRBD1 (6 bases). The CDR3 consists of 14 residues. Between the trimmed V and J ends, which lost 11 bases and 0 bases, there was a span of 13 bases. Germline CDR1 is SGHVS and CDR2 is FNYEAQ. Complete variable domain (other parts from reference TRBV7-6 and TRBJ2-2): GAGVSQSPRYKVTKRGQDVALRCDPISGHVSLYWYRQALGQGPEFLTYFNYEAQQDKSGLPNDRFSAERPEGSISTLTIQRTEQRDSAMYRCASSTGTNTGELFFGEGSRLTVL.

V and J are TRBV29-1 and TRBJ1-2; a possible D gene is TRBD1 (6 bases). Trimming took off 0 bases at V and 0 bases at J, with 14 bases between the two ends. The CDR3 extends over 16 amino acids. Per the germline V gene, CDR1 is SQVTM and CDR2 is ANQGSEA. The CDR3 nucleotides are TGCAGCGTTGAAGATCGGGGGCAGAGCGCTAACTATGGCTACACCTTC. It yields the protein CSVEDRGQSANYGYTF.

In DNA form, the CDR3 reads TGTGCCAGCAGCCAATGGGTGAACACCGGGGAGCTGTTTTTT. Its translation is CASSQWVNTGELFF. J is TRBJ2-2 and V is TRBV7-9; D unclear. This CDR3 is 14 amino acids long. Trimming left V 5 bases short and J 1 base short, with 8 bases between. CDR1 and CDR2 (germline): SEHNR, FQNEAQ (reference sequence).